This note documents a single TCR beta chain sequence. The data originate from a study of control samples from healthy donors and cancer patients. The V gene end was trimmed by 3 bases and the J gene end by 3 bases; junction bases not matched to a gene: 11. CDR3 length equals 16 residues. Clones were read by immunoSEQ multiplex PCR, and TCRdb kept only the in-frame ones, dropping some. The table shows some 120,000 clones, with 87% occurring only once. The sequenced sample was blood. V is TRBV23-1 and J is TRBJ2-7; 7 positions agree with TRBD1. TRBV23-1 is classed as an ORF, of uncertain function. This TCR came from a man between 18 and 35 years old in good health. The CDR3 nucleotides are TGCGCCAGCAGTCACCCCATAGGACAGGAAAACTACGAGCAGTACTTC. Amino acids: CASSHPIGQENYEQYF.